This T cell receptor (beta chain) came from a study of regulatory T cells in long-lasting Graves disease (dated by TCRdb to the early 2020s). With regard to the full study: In the newly diagnosed Graves' disease group, patients had been taking antithyroid drugs for less than 3 months. Persistent Graves' disease patients were compared with newly diagnosed Graves' disease patients by peripheral blood TCR sequencing and RNA sequencing. The study was registered as a clinical trial and conducted in China. TCR sequencing covered around 13 persistent and 20 or so newly diagnosed Graves' disease patients, some 35 samples in total. Results the study describes overall, beyond this receptor: The authors acknowledged the small sample size as a limitation that may reduce accuracy. Lower TCR Shannon entropy and fewer highly expanded clones were observed in persistent Graves' disease patients than in newly diagnosed patients, which suggested clonal expansion. Only the TCR beta chain was sequenced and analyzed. A larger number of public clonotypes was shared among persistent patients (around 2,500) than among newly diagnosed patients (around 970). Persistent disease showed preferential use of TRBV28, TRBJ1-2 and TRBJ2-5, whereas newly diagnosed disease favored TRBV20-1 and TRBJ2-1. The study examined only peripheral blood because the primary lesion, thyroid tissue, could not be accessed.

To prepare the library, multiplex PCR was applied. Sequencer: Illumina HiSeq 4000. CDR3 regions were amplified by Arm-PCR with iRepertoire HTBI primers to construct TCR beta libraries. Before sequencing, the PCR products went through gel purification. On the authors' methods: Across samples, some 62 TRBV and 14 TRBJ segments were identified and used for gene usage analysis of CDR3 amino acid clonotypes. COPE and FqMerger were used to merge filtered high-quality paired reads into contigs. BLAST was used to align contigs to IMGT TRBV, TRBD and TRBJ reference genes, and CDR3 was defined according to IMGT. Highly expanded clones were defined as clonotypes with a frequency above 0.1%. Shannon entropy served as the measure of repertoire diversity, while the Gini coefficient captured V-J evenness. Public clonotypes were defined as clonotypes shared by more than one individual. In TCRdb, the public reads were trimmed at Q25 with fastp and aligned with MiXCR, with productive beta chains retained. Identical CDR3 protein sequences are pooled into one entry, listed with their most common genes and DNA. The V and J calls come from TCRdb's annotation, not from the publication. In all, the sample holds 440,000 or so distinct CDR3 sequences, and roughly 17% of those were seen once. About 11% of the sample is taken by the ten largest.

On this clonotype itself: Its recognized antigen is unknown. The sample holds no much larger clone one base away, and base qualities are not on file.

Here V drops 0 bases and J drops 3 bases, and the junction holds 3 bases not matched to any gene. Taken from cysteine to phenylalanine, the CDR3 has 14 residues. Kept here is only the CDR3 DNA, which spans 42 bases and is read in frame from base 1. Based on the germline V gene (reference sequence), the CDR1 and CDR2 sequences are SGHNT and YYREEE. The time point tag for this specimen amounts to: newly diagnosed GD, antithyroid drugs for less than 3 months. RNA was extracted from PBMCs in TRIzol for both TCR sequencing and RNA sequencing. Graves' disease was diagnosed according to American Thyroid Association guidelines. Recruitment of patients was carried out at an endocrinology department in Xi'an, China. Each patient gave 7.5 to 10 milliliters of peripheral blood, collected in an EDTA anticoagulant tube. Ficoll Paque Plus density gradient separation was used to isolate PBMCs, and no further T cell sorting was done. An Agilent 2100 Bioanalyzer and agarose gel were used to check RNA quality, while a NanoDrop 2000 measured RNA concentration.

The data were also submitted as part of a second study, on T cells in Graves' hyperthyroidism and ophthalmopathy. Taken from the second paper: Stable Graves' hyperthyroidism was defined as no progression to ophthalmopathy during 18 months of follow-up. The hyperthyroidism patients were between 18 and 65 years old and newly diagnosed, with a disease duration of less than 2 months. Any patient with an uncontrolled infection, another autoimmune disease, pregnancy or lactation was excluded. Diagnoses were based on clinical symptoms, serum thyroxine and TRAb, thyroid ultrasound and orbital computed tomography. The first round of RT-PCR for the TCR CDR3 was performed with the HTBI primer set and the Qiagen OneStep RT-PCR kit. Most expanded thyroid clonotypes (frequency above 0.001) were also detected in blood, suggesting blood repertoires may reflect thyroid immune responses. A 13 V-J signature model separated ophthalmopathy from stable hyperthyroidism, with just over 85% sensitivity and 81.08% specificity in cross-validation and 80%/75% in testing. In validation, progression to ophthalmopathy was predicted by the model with 70% to 71% sensitivity and roughly 76% specificity, a median of about 6 months before onset. To identify TCR V-J signatures that set the groups apart, the researchers used a discovery cohort of about a hundred patients, made up of some 41 with Graves' ophthalmopathy and 57 with stable Graves' hyperthyroidism. Prospective prediction of ophthalmopathy was tested in an independent validation cohort consisting of 18 to 20 hyperthyroidism patients and over 15 patients who later progressed to ophthalmopathy. The roughly 90 discovery patients were divided at random into training and test sets in a 7:3 ratio. In several Graves' hyperthyroidism patients, the study also compared T-cell repertoires from thyroid tissue with T-cell repertoires from blood. Following sampling, methimazole starting at 30 mg daily was given to hyperthyroidism patients, and high-dose intravenous methylprednisolone was given to ophthalmopathy patients. Libraries were constructed in a second round of multiplex PCR, after which size selection and purification were carried out. Sequencing of the libraries was done on an Illumina HiSeq2000 using paired-end 100 bp reads. SOAPnuke was used to process the raw data, with reads discarded if the reads contained adapters or uncalled bases, had a mean Phred below 15, or lacked an exact constant-primer or identifier match. COPE v1.2.5 was used to merge the high-quality paired reads, and each unique nucleotide sequence was defined as a clonotype. Clonotypes were aligned to IMGT TRBV, TRBD and TRBJ reference segments using MiTCR v1.1. Analysis was restricted to V-J combinations with a frequency above 0.0001, which covered roughly 99% of repertoires. A TCS score was defined as the ratio of F50 (clonal expansion) to E x V (chaos), with BLOSUM62-based TCRdist applied between CDR3 peptides within each V-J. Welch's t-statistics and random forest reduced approximately 520 V-J features to about 13, which were used in a naive Bayes classifier (R e1071). No statistical method was used to fix the sample size in advance, and group allocation was not hidden from the investigators. TCR Vbeta CDR3 sequencing of roughly 140 peripheral blood samples (over 40 ophthalmopathy, under 80 hyperthyroidism and roughly 17 progressor patients) is reported in the paper.

The V and J segments used are TRBV5-4 and TRBJ2-7; 7 of the junction bases match TRBD1. This sequence was found in a woman younger than 45 with Graves disease. Donor details come from another sample of the same person, matched by shared clones. Sequences were derived from peripheral blood mononuclear cells (PBMCs), sampled at new diagnosis, from a patient treated with antithyroid drugs. The nucleotides are TGTGCCAGCAGCTTGGCCACAGGGGTCTACGAGCAGTACTTC. This sequence encodes CASSLATGVYEQYF.